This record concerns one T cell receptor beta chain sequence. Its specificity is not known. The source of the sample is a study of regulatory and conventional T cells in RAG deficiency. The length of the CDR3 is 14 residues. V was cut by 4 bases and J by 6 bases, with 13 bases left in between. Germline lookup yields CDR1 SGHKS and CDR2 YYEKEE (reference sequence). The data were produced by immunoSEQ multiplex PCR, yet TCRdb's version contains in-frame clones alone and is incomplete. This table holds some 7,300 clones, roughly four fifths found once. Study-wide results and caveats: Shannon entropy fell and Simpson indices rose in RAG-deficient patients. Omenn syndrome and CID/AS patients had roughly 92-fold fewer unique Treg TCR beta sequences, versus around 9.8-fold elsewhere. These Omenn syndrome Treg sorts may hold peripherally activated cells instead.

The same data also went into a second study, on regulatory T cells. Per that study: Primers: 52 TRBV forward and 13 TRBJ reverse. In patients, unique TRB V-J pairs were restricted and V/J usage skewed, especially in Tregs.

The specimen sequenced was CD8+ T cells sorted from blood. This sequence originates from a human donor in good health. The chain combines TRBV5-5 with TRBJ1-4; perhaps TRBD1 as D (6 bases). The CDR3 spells CASSAGVSDEKLFF. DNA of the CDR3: TGTGCCAGCAGCGCAGGGGTGTCAGATGAAAAACTGTTTTTT.